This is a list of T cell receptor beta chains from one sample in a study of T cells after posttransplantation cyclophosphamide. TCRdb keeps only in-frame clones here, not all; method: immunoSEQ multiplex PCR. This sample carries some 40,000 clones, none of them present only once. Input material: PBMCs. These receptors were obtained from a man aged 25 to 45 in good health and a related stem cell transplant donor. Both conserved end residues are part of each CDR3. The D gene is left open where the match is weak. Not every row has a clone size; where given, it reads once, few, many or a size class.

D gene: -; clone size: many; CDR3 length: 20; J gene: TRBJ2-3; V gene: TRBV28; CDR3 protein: CASSLVVAGAPRGDTDTQYF; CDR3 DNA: TGTGCCAGCAGTTTGGTCGTGGCGGGGGCCCCCCGAGGCGACACAGATACGCAGTATTTT
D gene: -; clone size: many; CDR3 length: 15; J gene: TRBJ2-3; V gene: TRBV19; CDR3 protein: CASSIAGWGTDTQYF; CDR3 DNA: TGTGCCAGTAGTATAGCCGGGTGGGGCACAGATACGCAGTATTTT
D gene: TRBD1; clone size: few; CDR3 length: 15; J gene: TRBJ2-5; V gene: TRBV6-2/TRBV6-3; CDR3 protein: CASSYSGGGGETQYF; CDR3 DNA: TGTGCCAGCAGTTATTCAGGGGGCGGCGGAGAGACCCAGTACTTC
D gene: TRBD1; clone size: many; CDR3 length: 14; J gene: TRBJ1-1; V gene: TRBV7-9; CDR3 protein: CASSWTGENTEAFF; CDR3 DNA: TGTGCCAGCAGCTGGACAGGGGAGAACACTGAAGCTTTCTTT
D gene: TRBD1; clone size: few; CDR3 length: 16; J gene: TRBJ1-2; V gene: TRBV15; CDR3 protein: CATSRDRDRAYYGYTF; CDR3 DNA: TGTGCCACCAGCAGGGATAGGGACAGGGCGTACTATGGCTACACCTTC
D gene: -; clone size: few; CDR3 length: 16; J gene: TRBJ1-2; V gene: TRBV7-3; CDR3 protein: CASSLTGATDNYGYTF; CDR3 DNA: TGTGCCAGCAGCTTAACGGGGGCCACGGATAACTATGGCTACACCTTC
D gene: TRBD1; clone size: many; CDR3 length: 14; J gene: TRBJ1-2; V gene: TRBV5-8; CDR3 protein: CASSDWDSNYGYTF; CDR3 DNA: TGTGCCAGCAGCGATTGGGACAGCAACTATGGCTACACCTTC
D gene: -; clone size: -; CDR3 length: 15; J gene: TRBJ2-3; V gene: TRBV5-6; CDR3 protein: CASRSPGLGTDTQYF; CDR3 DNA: TGTGCCAGCAGATCGCCGGGACTGGGCACAGATACGCAGTATTTT
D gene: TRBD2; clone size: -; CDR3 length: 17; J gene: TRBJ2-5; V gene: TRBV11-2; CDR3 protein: CASSSGTSGGSQETQYF; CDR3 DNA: TGTGCCAGCAGCTCCGGGACTAGCGGGGGGTCCCAAGAGACCCAGTACTTC
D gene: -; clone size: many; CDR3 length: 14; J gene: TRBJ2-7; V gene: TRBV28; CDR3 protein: CASNIGTRTYEQYF; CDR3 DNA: TGTGCCAGCAATATTGGGACACGCACCTACGAGCAGTACTTC
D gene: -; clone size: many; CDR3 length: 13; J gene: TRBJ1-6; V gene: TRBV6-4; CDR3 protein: CASSDNRNSPLHF; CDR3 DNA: TGTGCCAGCAGTGATAACAGGAATTCACCCCTCCACTTT
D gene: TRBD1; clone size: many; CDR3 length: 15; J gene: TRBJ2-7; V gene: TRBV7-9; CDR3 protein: CASSLDDRGWGEQYF; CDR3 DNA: TGTGCCAGCAGCTTGGACGACAGGGGGTGGGGGGAGCAGTACTTC
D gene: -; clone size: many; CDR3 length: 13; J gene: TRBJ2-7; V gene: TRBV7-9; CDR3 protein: CASSNRELPEQYF; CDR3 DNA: TGTGCCAGCAGCAACAGGGAGCTTCCCGAGCAGTACTTC
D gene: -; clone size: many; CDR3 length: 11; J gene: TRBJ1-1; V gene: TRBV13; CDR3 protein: CASSITTEAFF; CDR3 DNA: TGTGCCAGCAGCATTACTACTGAAGCTTTCTTT
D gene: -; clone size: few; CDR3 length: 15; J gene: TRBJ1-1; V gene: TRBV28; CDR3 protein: CASWGGEVGNTEAFF; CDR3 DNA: TGTGCCAGCTGGGGAGGGGAAGTTGGGAACACTGAAGCTTTCTTT
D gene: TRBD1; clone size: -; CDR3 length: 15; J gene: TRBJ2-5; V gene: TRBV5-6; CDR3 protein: CASSSTEGARETQYF; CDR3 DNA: TGTGCCAGCAGCTCTACCGAGGGGGCCAGGGAGACCCAGTACTTC
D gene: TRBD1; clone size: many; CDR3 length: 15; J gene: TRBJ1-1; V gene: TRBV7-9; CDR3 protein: CASRSGQRMNTEAFF; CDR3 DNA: TGTGCCAGCAGGTCGGGACAGCGGATGAACACTGAAGCTTTCTTT
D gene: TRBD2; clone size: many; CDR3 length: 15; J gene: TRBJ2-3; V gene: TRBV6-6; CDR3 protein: CASSYWAGDTDTQYF; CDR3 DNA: TGTGCCAGCAGTTACTGGGCGGGGGACACAGATACGCAGTATTTT
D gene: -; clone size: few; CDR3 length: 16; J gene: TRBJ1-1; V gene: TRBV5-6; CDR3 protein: CASSLERGPWSTEAFF; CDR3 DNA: TGTGCCAGCAGCTTGGAAAGGGGCCCTTGGAGCACTGAAGCTTTCTTT
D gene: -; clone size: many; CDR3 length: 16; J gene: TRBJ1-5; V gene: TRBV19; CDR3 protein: CASSIGAGTSGLPQHF; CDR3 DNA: TGTGCCAGTAGTATAGGGGCCGGGACATCCGGCCTGCCCCAGCATTTT
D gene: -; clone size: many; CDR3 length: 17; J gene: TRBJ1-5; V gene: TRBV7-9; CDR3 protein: CASSLEMGRVHNQPQHF; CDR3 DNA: TGTGCCAGCAGCTTAGAGATGGGGCGAGTGCACAATCAGCCCCAGCATTTT
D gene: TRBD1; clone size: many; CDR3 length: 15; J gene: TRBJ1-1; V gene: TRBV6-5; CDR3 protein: CASTLDRGLNTEAFF; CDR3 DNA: TGTGCCAGCACTCTGGACAGGGGCTTGAACACTGAAGCTTTCTTT
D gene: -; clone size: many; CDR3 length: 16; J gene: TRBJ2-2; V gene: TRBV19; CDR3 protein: CASSPLGTTNTGELFF; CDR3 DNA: TGTGCCAGTAGCCCACTTGGGACAACGAACACCGGGGAGCTGTTTTTT
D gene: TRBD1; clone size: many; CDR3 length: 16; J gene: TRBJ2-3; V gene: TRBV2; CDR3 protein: CASVVGQGASTDTQYF; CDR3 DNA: TGTGCCAGCGTAGTGGGGCAGGGGGCTAGCACAGATACGCAGTATTTT
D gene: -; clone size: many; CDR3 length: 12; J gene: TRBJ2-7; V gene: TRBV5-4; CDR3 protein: CASSLLGGEQYF; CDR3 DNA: TGTGCCAGCAGCTTGTTGGGGGGCGAGCAGTACTTC
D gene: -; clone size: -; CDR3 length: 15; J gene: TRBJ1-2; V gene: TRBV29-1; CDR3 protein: CSVEDLGRPSYGYTF; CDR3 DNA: TGCAGCGTTGAAGATCTGGGCAGGCCCTCCTATGGCTACACCTTC
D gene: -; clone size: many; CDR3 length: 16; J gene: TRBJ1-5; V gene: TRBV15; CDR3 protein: CATSRDIGTSNQPQHF; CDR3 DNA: TGTGCCACCAGCAGAGATATTGGCACCAGCAATCAGCCCCAGCATTTT
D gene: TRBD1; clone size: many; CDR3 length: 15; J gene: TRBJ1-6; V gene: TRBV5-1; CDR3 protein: CASSGGTGGNSPLHF; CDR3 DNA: TGCGCCAGCAGCGGCGGGACAGGGGGCAATTCACCCCTCCACTTT
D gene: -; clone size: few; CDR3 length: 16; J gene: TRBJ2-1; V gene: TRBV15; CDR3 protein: CATSRDKSQSYNEQFF; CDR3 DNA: TGTGCCACCAGCAGAGATAAAAGTCAGTCCTACAATGAGCAGTTCTTC
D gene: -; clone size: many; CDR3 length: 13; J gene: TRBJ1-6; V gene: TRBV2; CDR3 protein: CASTVPGNSPLHF; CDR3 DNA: TGTGCCAGCACGGTCCCCGGGAATTCACCCCTCCACTTT
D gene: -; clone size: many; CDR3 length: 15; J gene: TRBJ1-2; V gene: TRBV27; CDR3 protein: CASSPFRVSNYGYTF; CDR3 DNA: TGTGCCAGCAGTCCCTTCAGGGTCTCTAACTATGGCTACACCTTC
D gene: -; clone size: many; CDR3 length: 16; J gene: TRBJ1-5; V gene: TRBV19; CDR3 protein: CASRTPGQGPNQPQHF; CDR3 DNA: TGTGCCAGTAGAACCCCCGGGCAGGGCCCAAATCAGCCCCAGCATTTT
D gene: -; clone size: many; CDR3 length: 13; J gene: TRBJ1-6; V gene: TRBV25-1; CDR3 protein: CASSESQNSPLHF; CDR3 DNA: TGTGCCAGCAGTGAATCTCAGAATTCACCCCTCCACTTT
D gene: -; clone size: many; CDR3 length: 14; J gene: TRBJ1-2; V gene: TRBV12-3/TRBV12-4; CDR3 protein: CASSLTRSNYGYTF; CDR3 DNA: TGTGCCAGCAGTTTAACCAGGTCTAACTATGGCTACACCTTC
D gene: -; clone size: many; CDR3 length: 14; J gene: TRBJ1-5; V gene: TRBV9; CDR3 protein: CASSVAGSNQPQHF; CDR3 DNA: TGTGCCAGCAGCGTAGCGGGTAGCAATCAGCCCCAGCATTTT
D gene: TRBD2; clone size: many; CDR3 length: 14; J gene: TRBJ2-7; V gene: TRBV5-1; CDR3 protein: CASSPGLAGYEQYF; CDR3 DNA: TGCGCCAGCAGCCCGGGACTAGCGGGATACGAGCAGTACTTC
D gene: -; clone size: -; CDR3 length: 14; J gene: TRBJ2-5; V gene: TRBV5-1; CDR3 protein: CASTPRTSQETQYF; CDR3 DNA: TGCGCCAGCACCCCGCGGACAAGTCAGGAGACCCAGTACTTC
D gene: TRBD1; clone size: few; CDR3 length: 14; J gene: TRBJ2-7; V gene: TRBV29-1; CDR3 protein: CSVEDRTGVHEQYF; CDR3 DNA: TGCAGCGTTGAAGATCGGACAGGGGTGCACGAGCAGTACTTC
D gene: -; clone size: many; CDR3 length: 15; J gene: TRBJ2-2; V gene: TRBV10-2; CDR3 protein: CASSEYGEDTGELFF; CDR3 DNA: TGCGCCAGCAGTGAGTACGGGGAGGACACCGGGGAGCTGTTTTTT
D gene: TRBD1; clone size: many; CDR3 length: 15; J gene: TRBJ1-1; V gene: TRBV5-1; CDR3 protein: CASSWTGGENTEAFF; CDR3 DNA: TGCGCCAGCAGCTGGACAGGGGGCGAGAACACTGAAGCTTTCTTT